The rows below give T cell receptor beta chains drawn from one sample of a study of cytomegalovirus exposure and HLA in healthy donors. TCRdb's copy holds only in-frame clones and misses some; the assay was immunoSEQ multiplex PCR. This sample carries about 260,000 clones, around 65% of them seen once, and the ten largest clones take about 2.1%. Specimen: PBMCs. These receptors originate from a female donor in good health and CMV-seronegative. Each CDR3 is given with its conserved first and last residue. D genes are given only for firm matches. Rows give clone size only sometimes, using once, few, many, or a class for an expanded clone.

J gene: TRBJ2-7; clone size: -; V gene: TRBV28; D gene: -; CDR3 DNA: TGTGCCAGCAGGCGAGCCTGGGACTTCAGCTCCTACGAGCAGTACTTC; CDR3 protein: CASRRAWDFSSYEQYF
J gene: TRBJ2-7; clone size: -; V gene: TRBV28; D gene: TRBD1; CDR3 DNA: TGTGCCAGCAGTACTCCGGGACAGATGATTTACGAGCAGTACTTC; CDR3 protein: CASSTPGQMIYEQYF
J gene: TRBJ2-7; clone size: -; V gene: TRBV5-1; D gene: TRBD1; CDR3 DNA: TGCGCCAGCAGCCCCTCGGGGGCCAGGGGGCAGGAGCAGTACTTC; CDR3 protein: CASSPSGARGQEQYF
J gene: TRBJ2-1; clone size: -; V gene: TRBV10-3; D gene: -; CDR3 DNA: TGTGCCATCAGCCCCCCAGCCTACAATGAGCAGTTCTTC; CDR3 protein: CAISPPAYNEQFF
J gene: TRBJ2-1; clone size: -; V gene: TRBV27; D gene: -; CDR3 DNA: TGTGCCAGCGGGAGTGAGTACAATGAGCAGTTCTTC; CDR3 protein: CASGSEYNEQFF
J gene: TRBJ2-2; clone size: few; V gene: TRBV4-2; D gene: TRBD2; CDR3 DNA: TGTGCCAGCAGCCAGATAACTAGCGGGAGGATTACCGGGGAGCTGTTTTTT; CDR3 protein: CASSQITSGRITGELFF
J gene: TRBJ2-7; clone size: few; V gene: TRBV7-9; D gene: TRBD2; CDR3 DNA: TGTGCCAGCAGCTTTGGCGGGAGGATGGAGCAGTACTTC; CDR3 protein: CASSFGGRMEQYF
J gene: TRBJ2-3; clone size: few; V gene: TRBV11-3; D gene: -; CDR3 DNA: TGTGCCAGCAGCTTAGACGGGGGCACAGATACGCAGTATTTT; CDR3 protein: CASSLDGGTDTQYF
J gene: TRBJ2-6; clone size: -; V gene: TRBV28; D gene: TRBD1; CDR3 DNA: TGTGCCAGTGGGACAGGGGGCGCTGGGGCCAACGTCCTGACTTTC; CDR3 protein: CASGTGGAGANVLTF
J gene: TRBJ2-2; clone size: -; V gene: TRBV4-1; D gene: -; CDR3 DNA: TGCGCCAGCAGCCAAGTAGCCCCCAGTTCCACCGGGGAGCTGTTTTTT; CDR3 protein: CASSQVAPSSTGELFF
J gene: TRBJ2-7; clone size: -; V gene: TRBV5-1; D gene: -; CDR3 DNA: TGCGCCAGCAGCTTCCGCGAACCCGTCGAGCAGTACTTC; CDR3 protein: CASSFREPVEQYF
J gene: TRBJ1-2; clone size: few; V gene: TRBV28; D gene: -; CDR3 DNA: TGTGCCAGCAGTCCGTTGACCCGGGATGGCTACACCTTC; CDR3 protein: CASSPLTRDGYTF
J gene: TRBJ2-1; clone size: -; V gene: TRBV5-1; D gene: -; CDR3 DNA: TGCGCCAGCAGCGTAGGATTTCTAGCATACAATGAGCAGTTCTTC; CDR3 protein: CASSVGFLAYNEQFF
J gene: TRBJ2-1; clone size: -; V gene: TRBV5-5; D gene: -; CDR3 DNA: TGTGCCAGCAGCTTAGCAGGGATGGACTACAATGAGCAGTTCTTC; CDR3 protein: CASSLAGMDYNEQFF
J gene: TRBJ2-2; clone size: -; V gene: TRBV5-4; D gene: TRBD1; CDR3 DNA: TGTGCCAGCAGCCAACGGGACAGGCCCCCCGGGGAGCTGTTTTTT; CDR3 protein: CASSQRDRPPGELFF
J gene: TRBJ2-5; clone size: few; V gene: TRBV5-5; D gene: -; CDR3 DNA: TGTGCCAGCAGATCGCCCGCGGGGCAAAGGGACCAGTACTTC; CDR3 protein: CASRSPAGQRDQYF
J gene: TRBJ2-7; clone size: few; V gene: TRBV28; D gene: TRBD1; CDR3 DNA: TGTGCCAGCAGCTCCGCCTGGACAGGGAGCTCCTACGAGCAGTACTTC; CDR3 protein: CASSSAWTGSSYEQYF
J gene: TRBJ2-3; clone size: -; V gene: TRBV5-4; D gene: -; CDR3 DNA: TGTGCCAGCAGCTTGACCGGAGCGGGCACAGATACGCAGTATTTT; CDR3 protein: CASSLTGAGTDTQYF
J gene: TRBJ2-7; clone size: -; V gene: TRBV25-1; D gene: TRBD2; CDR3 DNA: TGTGCCAGCAGTGCGGGAGGACTCCACTACGAGCAGTACTTC; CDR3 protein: CASSAGGLHYEQYF
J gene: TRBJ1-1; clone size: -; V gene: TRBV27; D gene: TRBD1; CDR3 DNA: TGTGCCAGCCGTACAGGGGGGGGGAAGAACACTGAAGCTTTCTTT; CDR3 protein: CASRTGGGKNTEAFF
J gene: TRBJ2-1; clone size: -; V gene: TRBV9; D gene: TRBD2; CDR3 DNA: TGTGCCAGCAGCTCTTCCAGCGGGAGGGCCCATGAGCAGTTCTTC; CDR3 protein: CASSSSSGRAHEQFF
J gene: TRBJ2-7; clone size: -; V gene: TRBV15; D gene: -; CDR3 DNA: TGTGCCACCAGCAGAGAGGCAGGGGACTACGAGCAGTACTTC; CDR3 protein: CATSREAGDYEQYF
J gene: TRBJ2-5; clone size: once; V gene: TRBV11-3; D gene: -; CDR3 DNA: TGTGCCAGCAGCTTAGAGGTGTCGGGGACCCAGTACTTC; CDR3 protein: CASSLEVSGTQYF
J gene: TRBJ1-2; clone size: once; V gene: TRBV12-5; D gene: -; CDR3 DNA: TGTGCTAGTGGTCTATCCCGGGGGGCTGGCTATGGCTACACCTTC; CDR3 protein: CASGLSRGAGYGYTF
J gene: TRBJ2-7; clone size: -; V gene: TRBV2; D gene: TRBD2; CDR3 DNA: TGTGCCAGCACTTGGACTAGGACCTACGAGCAGTACTTC; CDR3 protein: CASTWTRTYEQYF
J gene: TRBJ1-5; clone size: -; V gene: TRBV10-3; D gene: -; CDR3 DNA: TGTGCCATCAGTGGAGTGGGCAATCAGCCCCAGCATTTT; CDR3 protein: CAISGVGNQPQHF
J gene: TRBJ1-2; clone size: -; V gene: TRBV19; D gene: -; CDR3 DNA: TGTGCCAGTAGCATCAGGGGTACTAACTATGGCTACACCTTC; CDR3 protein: CASSIRGTNYGYTF